These T cell receptor beta chains were read from a single sample in a study of T cell responses to AZD1222 COVID-19 vaccine. Data came from immunoSEQ multiplex PCR; TCRdb stores just in-frame clones and leaves some out. Among under 200,000 clones listed, approximately 90% were seen once. Sequenced material: peripheral blood, taken 28 days after the second AZD1222 dose. Source of these receptors: an adult who received the AZD1222 COVID-19 vaccine. CDR3s include the opening cysteine and the closing phenylalanine or tryptophan. D genes are given only for firm matches. The listing skips clone size in some rows; elsewhere it reads once, few, many or a size class.

>TRBV5-4|TRBJ1-5|-|-
CASSWDPGENQHF
TGTGCCAGCAGCTGGGATCCGGGGGAGAATCAGCATTTT
>TRBV11-2|TRBJ2-7|-|once
CASSFLQGPSEQYF
TGTGCCAGCAGCTTCCTACAGGGCCCCTCCGAGCAGTACTTC
>TRBV6-6|TRBJ1-1|-|-
CASSYQAQAFF
TGTGCCAGCAGTTACCAGGCCCAAGCTTTCTTT
>TRBV15|TRBJ2-7|-|-
CATGGGGHEQYF
TGTGCCACCGGGGGGGGCGGTCACGAGCAGTACTTC
>TRBV6-2/TRBV6-3|TRBJ1-1|TRBD1|-
CASSAGQGWTEAFF
TGTGCCAGCAGTGCCGGACAGGGGTGGACTGAAGCTTTCTTT
>TRBV6-5|TRBJ2-7|-|-
CASRDTYEQYF
TGTGCCAGCCGGGACACCTACGAGCAGTACTTC
>TRBV7-6|TRBJ2-1|-|-
CASSPRGQSSYNEQFF
TGTGCCAGCAGCCCCCGAGGGCAAAGCTCCTACAATGAGCAGTTCTTC
>TRBV19|TRBJ1-2|TRBD1|-
CASSIAGTEANYGYTF
TGTGCCAGTAGTATCGCCGGGACAGAAGCTAACTATGGCTACACCTTC
>TRBV19|TRBJ1-6|-|-
CASTEGGNYNSPLHF
TGTGCCAGTACCGAGGGGGGAAACTATAATTCACCCCTCCACTTT
>TRBV18|TRBJ2-3|-|-
CASSRAAGRGGTDTQYF
TGTGCCAGCTCACGGGCGGCAGGGAGAGGAGGAACAGATACGCAGTATTTT
>TRBV19|TRBJ1-5|-|-
CAVQGGNNQPQHF
TGTGCGGTACAGGGTGGTAACAATCAGCCCCAGCATTTT
>TRBV19|TRBJ1-2|-|-
CASSQQVSVGYTF
TGTGCCAGTAGCCAACAGGTATCAGTTGGCTACACCTTC
>TRBV27|TRBJ1-6|TRBD1|-
CASSLSGDSHNSPLHF
TGTGCCAGCAGTTTATCTGGGGACAGTCATAATTCACCCCTCCACTTT
>TRBV7-3|TRBJ1-2|TRBD1|-
CASSAKQGAGGYTF
TGTGCCAGCAGCGCCAAGCAGGGGGCGGGTGGCTACACCTTC
>TRBV9|TRBJ1-2|-|-
CASSPTPRTENYGYTF
TGTGCCAGCAGCCCTACCCCCCGGACAGAAAACTATGGCTACACCTTC
>TRBV5-1|TRBJ2-7|-|once
CASSVGRAYEQYF
TGCGCCAGCAGCGTGGGTAGGGCCTACGAGCAGTACTTC
>TRBV7-9|TRBJ2-1|TRBD2|-
CASSKTSGFYNEQFF
TGTGCCAGCAGTAAGACTAGCGGGTTTTACAATGAGCAGTTCTTC
>TRBV18|TRBJ1-3|-|few
CASGDFSGNTIYF
TGTGCCTCCGGGGACTTCTCTGGAAACACCATATATTTT
>TRBV18|TRBJ2-3|-|-
CASSSQSIQGTLTDTQYF
TGTGCCAGCTCATCTCAATCAATCCAGGGGACCCTGACAGATACGCAGTATTTT
>TRBV3-1/TRBV3-2|TRBJ2-7|TRBD2|once
CASRPGTGGSYEQYF
TGTGCCAGCAGACCCGGGACCGGGGGGTCCTACGAGCAGTACTTC
>TRBV4-1|TRBJ1-6|-|-
CASSLSGALHF
TGCGCCAGCAGCCTTTCTGGGGCCCTCCACTTT
>TRBV6-5|TRBJ2-5|-|-
CASSSIIGETQYF
TGTGCCAGCAGTTCAATAATTGGGGAGACCCAGTACTTC
>TRBV5-8|TRBJ1-6|TRBD1|-
CASSPLRDRDSPLHF
TGTGCCAGCAGCCCCCTCCGAGACAGGGACTCACCCCTCCACTTT
>TRBV6-5|TRBJ2-1|-|-
CASSSYSRSYNEQFF
TGTGCCAGCAGTTCTTACAGCCGCTCCTACAATGAGCAGTTCTTC
>TRBV19|TRBJ1-5|-|-
CASSNGYSNQPQHF
TGTGCCAGTAGTAACGGCTATAGCAATCAGCCCCAGCATTTT
>TRBV27|TRBJ1-5|-|-
CAGSNVGDQPQHF
TGTGCCGGGTCAAACGTGGGTGATCAGCCCCAGCATTTT
>TRBV9|TRBJ1-2|-|-
CASSVAGGVNGYTF
TGTGCCAGCAGCGTAGCCGGAGGCGTTAATGGCTACACCTTC
>TRBV9|TRBJ1-2|-|once
CASSVDSYYGYTF
TGTGCCAGCAGCGTAGACAGTTATTATGGCTACACCTTC
>TRBV19|TRBJ1-2|-|-
CASSIPPGPKIYGYTF
TGTGCCAGTAGTATACCCCCAGGGCCGAAAATCTATGGCTACACCTTC
>TRBV3-1/TRBV3-2|TRBJ1-2|-|-
CASSPHLVGLVDGYTF
TGTGCCAGCAGCCCCCATCTTGTGGGGCTGGTTGATGGCTACACCTTC
>TRBV6-2/TRBV6-3|TRBJ2-7|-|-
CASSYGGTNRLEQYF
TGTGCCAGCAGTTACGGCGGGACAAACCGGCTCGAGCAGTACTTC
>TRBV30|TRBJ1-2|-|-
CAWSGDLGYTF
TGTGCCTGGAGTGGTGATCTCGGCTACACCTTC
>TRBV3-1/TRBV3-2|TRBJ2-5|TRBD1|-
CASRGQVIPQETQYF
TGTGCCAGCAGGGGACAGGTTATCCCACAAGAGACCCAGTACTTC
>TRBV6-5|TRBJ1-2|-|-
CASSSNYGYTF
TGTGCCAGCAGTTCTAACTATGGCTACACCTTC
>TRBV3-1/TRBV3-2|TRBJ1-4|TRBD1|-
CASSPGTVPNEKLFF
TGTGCCAGCAGCCCGGGGACAGTACCTAATGAAAAACTGTTTTTT
>TRBV27|TRBJ2-7|-|-
CASSLGPTTTYEQYF
TGTGCCAGCAGTTTAGGCCCTACTACCACCTACGAGCAGTACTTC
>TRBV5-4|TRBJ1-5|-|-
CASSLQGQNQPQHF
TGTGCCAGCAGCTTGCAAGGGCAAAATCAGCCCCAGCATTTT
>TRBV6-6|TRBJ1-6|-|-
CASRDGNSPLHF
TGTGCCAGCAGAGACGGGAATTCACCCCTCCACTTT
>TRBV27|TRBJ1-1|-|-
CASSFGVDLLNTEAFF
TGTGCCAGCAGTTTTGGGGTCGACCTTTTGAACACTGAAGCTTTCTTT
>TRBV11-2|TRBJ2-2|TRBD1|-
CASSLTGAPNTGELFF
TGTGCCAGCAGCCTCACAGGGGCACCGAACACCGGGGAGCTGTTTTTT
>TRBV6-1|TRBJ2-7|TRBD2|medium-sized
CASSGPAGPSPNEQYF
TGTGCCAGCAGTGGCCCAGCGGGGCCCTCTCCTAACGAGCAGTACTTC
>TRBV19|TRBJ2-7|TRBD2|-
CASSAYRAGERYEQYF
TGTGCCAGTTCCGCCTACCGAGCGGGGGAGCGCTACGAGCAGTACTTC
>TRBV6-5|TRBJ1-2|TRBD1|-
CASSTQDRVNYGYTF
TGTGCCAGCAGTACCCAGGACAGGGTGAACTATGGCTACACCTTC
>TRBV7-8|TRBJ1-5|-|-
CASSLKMGAGRDQPQHF
TGTGCCAGCAGCTTAAAGATGGGGGCAGGGAGAGATCAGCCCCAGCATTTT
>TRBV11-2|TRBJ2-1|TRBD1|-
CASSSTGTVIYNEQFF
TGTGCCAGCAGCTCCACCGGGACAGTAATATACAATGAGCAGTTCTTC
>TRBV19|TRBJ1-1|TRBD1|-
CASSSQRQGTPQAFF
TGTGCCAGTAGTTCCCAAAGACAGGGAACCCCTCAGGCTTTCTTT
>TRBV30|TRBJ2-5|TRBD2|-
CAWSSGGPTQYF
TGTGCCTGGAGTAGCGGGGGGCCGACCCAGTACTTC
>TRBV20-1|TRBJ2-1|-|-
CSASGVNEQFF
TGCAGTGCTAGCGGGGTGAATGAGCAGTTCTTC
>TRBV5-1|TRBJ2-5|-|-
CASSLLIRETQYF
TGCGCCAGCAGCCTCCTTATTCGGGAGACCCAGTACTTC
>TRBV7-8|TRBJ2-7|-|-
CASSSLGDLTYEQYF
TGTGCCAGCAGTTCCCTCGGGGACCTTACCTACGAGCAGTACTTC
>TRBV7-9|TRBJ2-7|-|-
CASSLVGLGYEQYF
TGTGCCAGCAGCTTAGTCGGGCTAGGTTACGAGCAGTACTTC
>TRBV9|TRBJ2-1|TRBD1|-
CASSVDLGQGYEQFF
TGTGCCAGCAGCGTAGATCTGGGACAGGGGTATGAGCAGTTCTTC
>TRBV12-3/TRBV12-4|TRBJ1-6|-|-
CASMSGVNSPLHF
TGTGCCAGCATGTCAGGCGTAAATTCACCCCTCCACTTT
>TRBV4-2|TRBJ2-1|TRBD2|-
CASSQDSPAGLYNEQFF
TGTGCCAGCAGCCAAGATTCCCCAGCGGGGTTGTACAATGAGCAGTTCTTC
>TRBV6-5|TRBJ1-1|-|-
CASSEGARTEAFF
TGTGCCAGCAGCGAGGGAGCCCGGACTGAAGCTTTCTTT